The 30 T cell receptor beta chains in this list originate from one sample, sequenced in a study of T cell responses to AZD1222 COVID-19 vaccine. TCRdb keeps only in-frame clones here, not all; method: immunoSEQ multiplex PCR. The sample lists around 83,000 clones, roughly 82% occurring once. Sample: peripheral blood, taken on day 0 of AZD1222 vaccination. The source of these receptors is an adult in good health.

This clone has more than one count but fewer than ten. The chain links TRBV3-1 (or the pseudogene TRBV3-2) to TRBJ2-5, with D perhaps given as TRBD1 or TRBD2 (5 bases each). The CDR3 runs 13 residues. Germline values: CDR1 LGHDT, CDR2 YNNKEL (reference sequence). V was shortened by 4 bases and J by 1 base, with 7 bases between the two germline ends. In nucleotides, the CDR3 is TGTGCCAGCAGCCGGGGACGCCAAGAGACCCAGTACTTC. Translation gives CASSRGRQETQYF.

The genes are TRBV5-1 and TRBJ2-2, with 11 bases aligning to TRBD2. The CDR3 has 17 amino acids. Trimming cost V 3 bases and J 2 bases; bases outside gene matches: 6. Germline CDR1 SGHRS, CDR2 YFSETQ. The CDR3 region has the DNA TGCGCCAGCAGCTCTGGTAGCGGGAGGGGAAACACCGGGGAGCTGTTTTTT. Residues: CASSSGSGRGNTGELFF.

The CDR3 region has the DNA TGTGCCAGTAGTATAAACGGACAGGGAGGTGGCTACACCTTC. This gives the protein CASSINGQGGGYTF. The chain employs TRBV19 and TRBJ1-2; 8 nucleotides line up with TRBD1. The CDR3 totals 14 residues. The V and J ends lost 2 bases and 7 bases, in that order; junction bases with no gene match: 6. The germline V gene has CDR1 LNHDA and CDR2 SQIVND (reference sequence).

The V gene is TRBV20-1, the J gene TRBJ2-2; no clear D gene. V lost 5 bases and J 7 bases, leaving 8 bases between the germline ends. There are 11 residues in the CDR3. Germline lookup yields CDR1 DFQATT and CDR2 SNEGSKA (reference sequence). CDR3 sequence: CSAPRYGELFF. For the CDR3, the DNA is TGCAGTGCTCCCCGATACGGGGAGCTGTTTTTT.

The chain joins TRBV5-5 to TRBJ1-5, with a possible D match to TRBD1 (5 bases). This CDR3 is 15 amino acids long. V gave up 4 bases and J gave up 1 base, with 12 bases separating them. From germline, CDR1 is SGHKS and CDR2 YYEKEE (reference sequence). The CDR3 sequence: CASSPLGGSNQPQHF. The CDR3 nucleotides read TGTGCCAGCAGCCCCCTTGGGGGAAGCAATCAGCCCCAGCATTTT.

This chain uses TRBV4-2 with TRBJ2-7; maybe TRBD2 (5 bases). Germline V CDR1 and CDR2: LGHNA, YNFKEQ. The CDR3 consists of 14 residues. V lost 0 bases, J lost 3 bases, and 9 bases lay in between. In DNA form, the CDR3 reads TGTGCCAGCAGCCAAGAAGAGGGCAGCTACGAGCAGTACTTC. Amino acids: CASSQEEGSYEQYF.

This clone came up once. V gene TRBV7-3 combines with J gene TRBJ1-6, with D perhaps TRBD1 (6 bases). This CDR3 has 14 residues. Germline V gene lookup returns CDR1 SGHTA and CDR2 FQGTGA. The V and J ends lost 2 bases and 10 bases respectively, with 12 bases between them. The CDR3 sequence: CASSLGPGGSPLHF. CDR3 in DNA: TGTGCCAGCAGCTTAGGGCCGGGGGGCTCACCCCTCCACTTT.

V and J are TRBV27 and TRBJ2-3, with a possible D match to TRBD2 (5 bases). Per germline, CDR1 MNHEY and CDR2 SMNVEV (reference sequence). V dropped 0 bases and J dropped 6 bases, with 10 bases sitting between them. This CDR3 spans 14 amino acids. CDR3: CASSLSPGWDTQYF. The DNA for the CDR3 is TGTGCCAGCAGTTTATCGCCGGGGTGGGATACGCAGTATTTT.

The V and J genes are TRBV5-4 and TRBJ2-1; 7 bases are shared with TRBD2. The CDR3 runs 15 residues. CDR1 is SGHNT and CDR2 is YYREEE in the germline V gene (reference sequence). Trimming took 0 bases from V and 5 from J; bases not matched to a gene: 5. This CDR3 is CASSLGLADNNEQFF. CDR3 nucleotide sequence: TGTGCCAGCAGCTTGGGCCTAGCGGATAACAATGAGCAGTTCTTC.

The gene calls are TRBV6-5 and TRBJ1-1; D is uncertain. The ends were cut back, 4 bases at V and 2 bases at J, with 14 bases in the middle. The CDR3 has 15 amino acids. Germline V gene data show CDR1 as MNHEY and CDR2 as SVGAGI. CDR3 region: CASSSPRSFNTEAFF. The CDR3 DNA reads TGTGCCAGCAGTTCCCCCCGGTCTTTCAACACTGAAGCTTTCTTT.

The CDR3 protein is CASSAGLSTGELFF. CDR3 DNA: TGCGCCAGCAGCGCGGGACTAAGCACCGGGGAGCTGTTTTTT. The chain is built from TRBV5-1 and TRBJ2-2, with 7 bases matching TRBD2. This CDR3 comprises 14 residues. V trimming: 4 bases; J trimming: 4 bases; junction bases outside the gene matches: 4. Germline assignment: CDR1 SGHRS and CDR2 YFSETQ.

The V gene is TRBV9, the J gene TRBJ2-5; 14 nucleotides agree with TRBD2. The CDR3 consists of 14 residues. Trimming took 3 bases from V and 6 from J; bases not matched to a gene: 1. CDR1 is SGDLS, CDR2 YYNGEE, per germline. The CDR3 sequence: CASSGLAGGKTQYF. The DNA for the CDR3 is TGTGCCAGCAGCGGACTAGCGGGGGGGAAGACCCAGTACTTC.

The V and J genes are TRBV21-1 and TRBJ2-2; the D call TRBD2 from the table was never checked on the DNA. TRBV21-1 is marked as a pseudogene. There are 18 residues in the CDR3. CDR3 region: CASSKWWLAGVPPGELFF. CDR3 bases: TGTGCCAGCAGCAAATGGTGGCTAGCGGGGGTACCCCCCGGGGAGCTGTTTTTT.

V and J are TRBV24-1 and TRBJ1-6; D possibly corresponds to TRBD1 (5 bases). V shed 9 bases and J shed 8 bases, with 19 bases lying between them. The germline V gene has CDR1 KGHDR and CDR2 SFDVKD. The CDR3 totals 15 residues. CDR3 nucleotide sequence: TGTGCCACCCTCCCTCCGGGACCTATATATTCACCCCTCCACTTT. Translation gives CATLPPGPIYSPLHF.

The chain recombines TRBV10-2 with TRBJ2-1; TRBD2 is a possible D gene (6 bases). The germline gives CDR1 WSHSY, CDR2 SAAADI. CDR3 size: 14 residues. Trimming took 8 bases from V and 3 from J, leaving 14 bases between them. The CDR3 sequence: CASRRALSYNEQFF. As DNA, the CDR3 is TGCGCCAGCCGGAGGGCCCTTAGCTACAATGAGCAGTTCTTC.

V and J are TRBV5-1 and TRBJ1-3; the D gene is possibly TRBD1 (5 bases). This CDR3 contains 18 residues. Germline V gives CDR1 SGHRS, CDR2 YFSETQ. V dropped 0 bases and J dropped 0 bases, with 16 bases sitting between them. CDR3 loop: CASSLEGQPELSGNTIYF. CDR3 sequence (DNA): TGCGCCAGCAGCTTGGAGGGGCAGCCAGAACTCTCTGGAAACACCATATATTTT.

The CDR3 region is CASSPRGLGEQYF. The CDR3 region has the DNA TGTGCCAGCAGTCCCAGGGGACTGGGTGAGCAGTACTTC. The chain employs TRBV12-3 or TRBV12-4 and TRBJ2-7; possibly TRBD1 or TRBD2 for D (6 bases each). This CDR3 has 13 amino acids. V was clipped by 5 bases and J by 7 bases, with 15 bases between them.

This chain links TRBV7-3 with TRBJ2-2; D ambiguous. The germline gives CDR1 SGHTA, CDR2 FQGTGA. V lost 5 bases and J 3 bases, leaving 4 bases between the germline ends. The CDR3 is 12 residues long. This chain's CDR3 is CASSPDTGELFF. The CDR3 region has the DNA TGTGCCAGCAGCCCCGACACCGGGGAGCTGTTTTTT.

The V and J genes are TRBV2 and TRBJ2-7; maybe TRBD1 (5 bases). Germline assignment: CDR1 SNHLY and CDR2 FYNNEI. Trimming removed 8 bases from V and 3 bases from J, with 14 bases in between. The CDR3 spans 13 residues. This chain's CDR3 is CASLLTVDYEQYF. The CDR3 DNA reads as TGTGCCAGCCTCTTGACAGTAGACTACGAGCAGTACTTC.

This clone was seen more than once but under ten times. The rearrangement links TRBV4-3 to TRBJ1-1; maybe TRBD1 (5 bases). From germline, CDR1 is LGHNA and CDR2 YSLEER. The V end lost 0 bases, the J end lost 8 bases, and 13 bases lay between the germline ends. There are 14 residues in the CDR3. Written as DNA, the CDR3 is TGCGCCAGCAGCCAAGAGTGGGCAGGGAGAGAAGCTTTCTTT. Translating gives CASSQEWAGREAFF.

The rearrangement links TRBV6-5 to TRBJ2-3; maybe TRBD1 (6 bases). From germline, CDR1 is MNHEY and CDR2 SVGAGI. The CDR3 contains 14 residues. V lost 5 bases and J lost 4, with 13 bases in between. The DNA of the CDR3 is TGTGCCAGCAGTCCGGGACAATGGTCAGATACGCAGTATTTT. Protein: CASSPGQWSDTQYF.

J is TRBJ2-1 and V is TRBV4-2, with D maybe TRBD1 (6 bases). Germline CDR1 LGHNA, CDR2 YNFKEQ. CDR3 size: 17 residues. With 0 bases removed from V and 6 bases from J, the gap between germline ends came to 18 bases. CDR3 coding DNA: TGTGCCAGCAGCCAAGATGTCCCCAGGGGACGGGTCAATGAGCAGTTCTTC. Its protein is CASSQDVPRGRVNEQFF.

The gene calls are TRBV7-2 and TRBJ2-7; TRBD1 agrees at 7 bases. CDR1 and CDR2 (germline): SGHTA, FQGNSA. V gave up 0 bases and J gave up 3 bases; unmatched junction bases: 5. CDR3 length: 15 amino acids. The CDR3 reads CASSLAQGELYEQYF. The CDR3 nucleotides read TGTGCCAGCAGCTTAGCGCAGGGGGAGCTCTACGAGCAGTACTTC. Drawing the rest from reference TRBV7-2 and TRBJ2-7, the complete variable domain is GAGVSQSPSNKVTEKGKDVELRCDPISGHTALYWYRQSLGQGLEFLIYFQGNSAPDKSGLPSDRFSAERTGGSVSTLTIQRTQQEDSAVYLCASSLAQGELYEQYFGPGTRLTVT.

In regard to this clone: One end of the junction varies from germline; a read error may be responsible. The chain recombines TRBV7-7 with TRBJ2-3, with D possibly TRBD1 on 6 matching bases. The germline V gene has CDR1 SSHAT and CDR2 FNYEAQ (reference sequence). The CDR3 is 15 amino acids. CDR3 sequence (DNA): TGTGCTAGCAGCCAGGACAGCTTCGGTGGAGATACGCAGTATTTT. It is translated as CASSQDSFGGDTQYF.

V gene TRBV12-3 or TRBV12-4 combines with J gene TRBJ2-1; D call uncertain. V lost 6 bases and J lost 7, with 13 bases in between. This CDR3 has 13 amino acids. CDR3 sequence reads: CASSLSAGNEQFF. CDR3 in DNA: TGTGCCAGCAGCCTAAGTGCAGGTAATGAGCAGTTCTTC.

The chain couples TRBV7-2 to TRBJ2-1, with D perhaps matching TRBD1 (6 bases). Per germline, CDR1 SGHTA and CDR2 FQGNSA. The CDR3 sequence is 14 residues long. The V gene lost 5 bases and the J gene lost 10 bases, with 18 bases spanning the gap. This chain's CDR3 is CASSPVGQTQEQFF. Here the CDR3 DNA reads TGTGCCAGCAGCCCTGTCGGACAGACCCAGGAGCAGTTCTTC. Full variable domain (remainder filled in from reference TRBV7-2 and TRBJ2-1): GAGVSQSPSNKVTEKGKDVELRCDPISGHTALYWYRQSLGQGLEFLIYFQGNSAPDKSGLPSDRFSAERTGGSVSTLTIQRTQQEDSAVYLCASSPVGQTQEQFFGPGTRLTVL.

The chain combines TRBV2 with TRBJ2-7; weak D call: TRBD1 (6 bases). Germline CDR1 is SNHLY and CDR2 is FYNNEI. The CDR3 totals 15 residues. V was shortened by 2 bases and J by 3 bases, with 14 bases between the two germline ends. CDR3 loop: CASSESADRYYEQYF. The DNA for the CDR3 is TGTGCCAGCAGTGAATCGGCGGACAGATACTACGAGCAGTACTTC.

This chain uses TRBV6-6 with TRBJ2-7; 13 bases fit TRBD2. The CDR3 runs 15 residues. Germline V lookup: CDR1 MNHNY, CDR2 SVGAGI (reference sequence). V shed 5 bases, J shed 4 bases, and the junction held 5 bases outside the gene matches. The DNA for the CDR3 is TGTGCCAGCAGTACCCGGACTAGCGGGAGTTACGAGCAGTACTTC. Translating it yields CASSTRTSGSYEQYF.

The genes are TRBV4-2 and TRBJ2-7; TRBD2 aligns across 9 bases. V shed 2 bases, J shed 4 bases, and the junction held 6 bases outside the gene matches. Per germline, CDR1 LGHNA and CDR2 YNFKEQ. The length of the CDR3 is 15 residues. CDR3 coding DNA: TGTGCCAGCAGCCAAATAGCGGGAGCTAGTTACGAGCAGTACTTC. Its protein product is CASSQIAGASYEQYF.

J is TRBJ1-1 and V is TRBV5-5, with TRBD1 as a possible D gene (6 bases). The CDR3 runs 15 residues. Between the trimmed V and J ends, which lost 0 bases and 5 bases, there was a span of 14 bases. Per germline, CDR1 SGHKS and CDR2 YYEKEE (reference sequence). The CDR3 sequence is CASSLEWGHRTEAFF. The CDR3 bases are TGTGCCAGCAGCTTGGAATGGGGGCACCGGACTGAAGCTTTCTTT.